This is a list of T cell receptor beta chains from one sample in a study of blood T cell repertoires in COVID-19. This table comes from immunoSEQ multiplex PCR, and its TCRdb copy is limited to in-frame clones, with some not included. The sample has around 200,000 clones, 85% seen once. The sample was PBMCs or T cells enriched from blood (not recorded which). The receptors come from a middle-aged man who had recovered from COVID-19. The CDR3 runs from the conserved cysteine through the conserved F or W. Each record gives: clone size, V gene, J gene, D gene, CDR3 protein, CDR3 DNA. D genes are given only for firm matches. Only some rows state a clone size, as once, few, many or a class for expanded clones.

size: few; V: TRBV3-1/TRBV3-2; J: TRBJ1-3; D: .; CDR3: CASSQLPGLGNTIYF; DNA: TGTGCCAGCAGCCAACTTCCAGGGCTAGGAAACACCATATATTTT
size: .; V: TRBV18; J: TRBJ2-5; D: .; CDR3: CASSPPPGDPVQETQYF; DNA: TGTGCCAGCTCACCACCCCCGGGAGATCCCGTCCAAGAGACCCAGTACTTC
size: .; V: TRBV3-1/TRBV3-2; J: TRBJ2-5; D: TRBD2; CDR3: CASSHKLAGQETQYF; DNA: TGTGCCAGCAGCCACAAGCTAGCGGGGCAAGAGACCCAGTACTTC
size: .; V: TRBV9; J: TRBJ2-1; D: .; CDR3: CASSAWPSSGPTYDEQFF; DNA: TGTGCCAGCAGCGCGTGGCCCTCGAGCGGACCAACCTATGATGAGCAGTTCTTC
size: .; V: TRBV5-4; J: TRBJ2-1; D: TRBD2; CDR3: CASSLPGTSGSDEQFF; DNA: TGTGCCAGCAGCTTGCCTGGGACTAGCGGGAGTGATGAGCAGTTCTTC
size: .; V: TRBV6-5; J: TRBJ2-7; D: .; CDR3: CASGADPDSYEQYF; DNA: TGTGCCAGCGGGGCCGATCCTGACTCCTACGAGCAGTACTTC
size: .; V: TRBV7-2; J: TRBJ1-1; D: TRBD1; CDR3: CASSLRRGTGSEAFF; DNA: TGTGCCAGCAGCTTAAGGCGGGGGACAGGTTCTGAAGCTTTCTTT
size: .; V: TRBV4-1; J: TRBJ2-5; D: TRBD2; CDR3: CASSQVGGRAQETQYF; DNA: TGCGCCAGCAGCCAAGTGGGCGGGAGGGCCCAAGAGACCCAGTACTTC
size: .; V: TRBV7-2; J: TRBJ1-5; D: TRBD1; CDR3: CASSLRDRGSQPQHF; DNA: TGTGCCAGCAGCTTACGGGACAGGGGCTCTCAGCCCCAGCATTTT
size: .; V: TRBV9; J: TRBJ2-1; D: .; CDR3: CASSVAGSGFNEQFF; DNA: TGTGCCAGCAGCGTAGCGGGTAGCGGCTTCAATGAGCAGTTCTTC
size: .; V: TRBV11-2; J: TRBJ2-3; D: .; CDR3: CASSSTRNIGGTQYF; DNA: TGTGCCAGCAGCTCGACTCGCAACATAGGAGGTACGCAGTATTTT
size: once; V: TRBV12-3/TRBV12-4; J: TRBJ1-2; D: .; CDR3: CASSPGVDYGYTF; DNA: TGTGCCAGCAGCCCGGGTGTCGACTATGGCTACACCTTC
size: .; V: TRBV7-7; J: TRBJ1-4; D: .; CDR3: CASSLGTGRNEKLFF; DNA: TGTGCTAGCAGCTTAGGTACAGGCAGAAATGAAAAACTGTTTTTT
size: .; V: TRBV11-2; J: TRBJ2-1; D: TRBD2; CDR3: CASSKSGTRYNEQFF; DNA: TGTGCCAGCAGCAAAAGCGGGACGCGCTACAATGAGCAGTTCTTC
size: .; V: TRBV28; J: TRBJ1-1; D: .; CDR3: CASHRVSFMNTEAFF; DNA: TGTGCCAGCCACAGGGTCAGTTTTATGAACACTGAAGCTTTCTTT
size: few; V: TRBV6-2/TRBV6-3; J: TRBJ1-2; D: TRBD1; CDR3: CASSYSGQDGYTF; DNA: TGTGCCAGCAGTTACTCCGGACAGGATGGCTACACCTTC
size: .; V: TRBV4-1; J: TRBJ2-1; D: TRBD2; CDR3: CASSFGGTSAYNEQFF; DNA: TGCGCCAGCAGCTTCGGTGGGACTAGCGCATACAATGAGCAGTTCTTC